Given below is one T cell receptor beta chain in context. This specimen comes from a study of cytomegalovirus exposure and HLA in healthy donors. Primers included in the PCR were 60 Vbeta and 13 Jbeta primers. Assay: immunoSEQ multiplex PCR; the TCRdb copy retains only in-frame clones and omits some. The sample contains 140,000 to 150,000 clones, 72% of which appear only once. V shed 2 bases, J shed 4 bases, and the junction held 4 bases outside the gene matches. The CDR3 totals 14 residues. Looked up from germline, CDR1 is SGHTA and CDR2 is FQGTGA. The chain has TRBV7-3 and TRBJ1-1; the match to TRBD1 covers 7 bases. The sample was PBMCs. The TCR originated in a man in his forties in good health and CMV-seronegative. The CDR3 spells CASSLSRGATEAFF. The CDR3 region has the DNA TGTGCCAGCAGCTTATCCAGGGGGGCCACTGAAGCTTTCTTT.